The present T cell receptor beta chain was sequenced within a study of blood T cell repertoires in COVID-19. Across the whole study: PBMCs, B-cell-depleted T cells, or T cells were the source of the cDNA or gDNA that made up the material.

Profiled with immunoSEQ multiplex PCR; TCRdb holds only in-frame clones, not every one. The data contain 150,000 or so clones, around 85% of them seen just once; the ten biggest clones take up about 2.9%. Germline V gene sequence: CDR1 SGHDT, CDR2 YYEEEE. The CDR3 loop spans 16 amino acids. V lost 3 bases, J lost 1 base, and 14 bases lay in between. The chain is built from TRBV5-6 and TRBJ1-5; D may be TRBD1 (5 bases). The receptor was derived from a woman older than 75 with acute or convalescent COVID-19. Sample: peripheral blood. The CDR3 DNA is TGTGCCAGCAGCTCCCGCAGGACATCCAGCAATCAGCCCCAGCATTTT. This sequence encodes CASSSRRTSSNQPQHF. Variable domain in full (rest from reference TRBV5-6 and TRBJ1-5): DAGVTQSPTHLIKTRGQQVTLRCSPKSGHDTVSWYQQALGQGPQFIFQYYEEEERQRGNFPDRFSGHQFPNYSSELNVNALLLGDSALYLCASSSRRTSSNQPQHFGDGTRLSIL.